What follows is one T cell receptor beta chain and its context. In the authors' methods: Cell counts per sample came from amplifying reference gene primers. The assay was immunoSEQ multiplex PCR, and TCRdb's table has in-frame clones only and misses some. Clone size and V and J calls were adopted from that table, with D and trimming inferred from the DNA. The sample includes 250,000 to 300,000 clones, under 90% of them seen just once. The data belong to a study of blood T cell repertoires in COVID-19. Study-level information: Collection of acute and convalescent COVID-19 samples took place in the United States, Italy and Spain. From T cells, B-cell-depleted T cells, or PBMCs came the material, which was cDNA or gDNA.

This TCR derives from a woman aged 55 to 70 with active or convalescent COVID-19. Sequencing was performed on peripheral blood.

Here the CDR3 reads CASSIRGAGNQPQHF. The CDR3 DNA sequence: TGTGCCAGTAGTATTAGGGGCGCAGGCAATCAGCCCCAGCATTTT. The V gene is TRBV19, the J gene TRBJ1-5, with D tentatively TRBD1 (5 bases). Germline CDR1 and CDR2: LNHDA and SQIVND (reference sequence). The CDR3 spans 15 residues. Trimming pared 3 bases from V and 2 bases from J, leaving 11 bases between.